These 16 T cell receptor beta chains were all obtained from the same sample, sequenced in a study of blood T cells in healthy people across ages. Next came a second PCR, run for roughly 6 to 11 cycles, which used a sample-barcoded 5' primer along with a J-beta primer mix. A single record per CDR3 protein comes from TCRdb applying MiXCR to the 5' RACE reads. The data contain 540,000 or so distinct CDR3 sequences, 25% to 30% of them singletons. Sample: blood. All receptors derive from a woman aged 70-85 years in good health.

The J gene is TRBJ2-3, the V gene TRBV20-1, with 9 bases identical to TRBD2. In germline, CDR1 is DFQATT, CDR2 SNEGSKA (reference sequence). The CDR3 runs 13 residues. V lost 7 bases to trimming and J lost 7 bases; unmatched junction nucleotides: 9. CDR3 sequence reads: CSVQAGGGNTQYF. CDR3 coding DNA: TGCAGTGTTCAAGCGGGGGGCGGGAATACGCAGTATTTT.

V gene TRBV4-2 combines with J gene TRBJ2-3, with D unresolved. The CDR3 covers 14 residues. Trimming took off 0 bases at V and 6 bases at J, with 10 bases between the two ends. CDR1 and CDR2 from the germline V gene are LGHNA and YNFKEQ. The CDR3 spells CASSQDALGDTQYF. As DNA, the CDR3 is TGTGCCAGCAGCCAAGATGCCTTGGGGGATACGCAGTATTTT.

The CDR3 protein is CASSQGGVIGSTAFF. The DNA for the CDR3 is TGCGCCAGCAGCCAGGGGGGAGTGATCGGTTCTACAGCTTTCTTT. J is TRBJ1-1 and V is TRBV4-3; D is possibly TRBD1 (5 bases). CDR1 is LGHNA and CDR2 is YSLEER in the germline V gene. V shed 3 bases and J shed 10 bases, with 21 bases lying between them. The CDR3 has 15 amino acids.

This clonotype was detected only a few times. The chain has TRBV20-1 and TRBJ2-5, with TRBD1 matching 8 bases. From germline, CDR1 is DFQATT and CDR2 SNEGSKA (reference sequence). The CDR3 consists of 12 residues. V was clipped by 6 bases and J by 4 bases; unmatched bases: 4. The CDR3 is CSALGQGETQYF. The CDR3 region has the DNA TGCAGTGCCCTAGGACAGGGAGAGACCCAGTACTTC.

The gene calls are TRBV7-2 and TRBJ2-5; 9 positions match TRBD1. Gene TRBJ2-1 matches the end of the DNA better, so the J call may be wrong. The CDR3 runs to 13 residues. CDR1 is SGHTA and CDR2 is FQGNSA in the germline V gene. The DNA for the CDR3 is TGTGCCAGCAGCGGGGACAGGGAAAATGAGCAGTTCTTC. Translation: CASSGDRENEQFF.

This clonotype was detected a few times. CDR3 amino acids: CATQGQGSDTQYF. The CDR3 DNA sequence: TGTGCCACCCAGGGACAGGGGTCAGATACGCAGTATTTT. The chain employs TRBV24-1 and TRBJ2-3, with 10 bases identical to TRBD1. Germline V gene sequence: CDR1 KGHDR, CDR2 SFDVKD. The CDR3 consists of 13 residues. With 9 bases clipped from V and 4 bases from J, the junction kept 3 bases outside the gene matches.

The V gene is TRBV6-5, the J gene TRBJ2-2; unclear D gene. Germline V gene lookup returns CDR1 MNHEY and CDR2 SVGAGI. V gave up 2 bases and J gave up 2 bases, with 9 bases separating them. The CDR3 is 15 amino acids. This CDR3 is CASSYVAANTGELFF. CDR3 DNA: TGTGCCAGCAGTTACGTGGCAGCTAACACCGGGGAGCTGTTTTTT.

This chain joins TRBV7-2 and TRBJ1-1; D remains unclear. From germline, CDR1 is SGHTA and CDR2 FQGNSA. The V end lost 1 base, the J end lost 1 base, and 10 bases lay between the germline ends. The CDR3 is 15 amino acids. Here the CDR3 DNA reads TGTGCCAGCAGCTTAGTGGTCGTGGGGAACACTGAAGCTTTCTTT. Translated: CASSLVVVGNTEAFF.

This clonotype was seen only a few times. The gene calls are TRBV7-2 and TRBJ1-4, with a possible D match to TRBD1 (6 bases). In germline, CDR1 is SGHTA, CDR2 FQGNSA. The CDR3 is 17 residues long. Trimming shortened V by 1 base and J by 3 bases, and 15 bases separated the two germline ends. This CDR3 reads CASSLEGRGWANEKLFF. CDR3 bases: TGTGCCAGCAGCTTAGAGGGCAGGGGTTGGGCTAATGAAAAACTGTTTTTT.

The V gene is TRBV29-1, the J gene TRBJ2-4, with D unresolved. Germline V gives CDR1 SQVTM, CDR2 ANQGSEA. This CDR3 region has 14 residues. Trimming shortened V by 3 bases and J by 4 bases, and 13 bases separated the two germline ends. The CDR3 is CSVEGLASKNIQYF. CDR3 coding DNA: TGCAGCGTTGAGGGCTTGGCCAGTAAAAACATTCAGTACTTC. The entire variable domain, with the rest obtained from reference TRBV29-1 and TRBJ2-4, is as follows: SAVISQKPSRDICQRGTSLTIQCQVDSQVTMMFWYRQQPGQSLTLIATANQGSEATYESGFVIDKFPISRPNLTFSTLTVSNMSPEDSSIYLCSVEGLASKNIQYFGAGTRLSVL.

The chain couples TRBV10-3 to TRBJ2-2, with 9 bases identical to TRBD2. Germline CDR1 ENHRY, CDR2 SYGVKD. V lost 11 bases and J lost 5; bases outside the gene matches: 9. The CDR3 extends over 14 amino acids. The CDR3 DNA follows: TGTGCCGTCTCTAGCGGGGAATGGACCGGGGAGCTGTTTTTT. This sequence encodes CAVSSGEWTGELFF.

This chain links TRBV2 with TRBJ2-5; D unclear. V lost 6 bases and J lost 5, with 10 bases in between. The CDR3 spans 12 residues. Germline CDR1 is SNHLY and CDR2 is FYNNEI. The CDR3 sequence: CASSSIDETQYF. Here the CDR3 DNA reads TGTGCCAGCAGCTCAATTGACGAGACCCAGTACTTC.

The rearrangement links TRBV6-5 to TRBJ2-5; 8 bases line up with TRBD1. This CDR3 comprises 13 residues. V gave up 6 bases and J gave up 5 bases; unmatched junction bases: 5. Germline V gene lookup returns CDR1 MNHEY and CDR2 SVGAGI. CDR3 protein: CASSWTGWETQYF. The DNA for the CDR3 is TGTGCCAGCAGCTGGACAGGGTGGGAGACCCAGTACTTC.

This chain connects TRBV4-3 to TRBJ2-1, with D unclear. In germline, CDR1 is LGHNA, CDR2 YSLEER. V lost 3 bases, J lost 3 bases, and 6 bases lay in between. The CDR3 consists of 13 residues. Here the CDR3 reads CASSQTFYNEQFF. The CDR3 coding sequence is TGCGCCAGCAGCCAGACTTTCTACAATGAGCAGTTCTTC.

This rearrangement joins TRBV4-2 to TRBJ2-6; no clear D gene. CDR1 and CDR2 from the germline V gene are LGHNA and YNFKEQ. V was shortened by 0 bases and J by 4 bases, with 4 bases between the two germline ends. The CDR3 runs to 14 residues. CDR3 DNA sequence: TGTGCCAGCAGCCAAGATCGGGGGGCCAACGTCCTGACTTTC. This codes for CASSQDRGANVLTF.

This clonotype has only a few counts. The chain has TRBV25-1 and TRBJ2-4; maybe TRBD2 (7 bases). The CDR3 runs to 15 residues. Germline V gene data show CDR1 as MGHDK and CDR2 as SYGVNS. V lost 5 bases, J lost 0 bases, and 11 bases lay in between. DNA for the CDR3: TGTGCCAGCAGTCAGGGGAGGGGAGCCAAAAACATTCAGTACTTC. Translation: CASSQGRGAKNIQYF.